This is a list of T cell receptor beta chains from one sample in a study of cytomegalovirus exposure and HLA in healthy donors. The protocol was immunoSEQ multiplex PCR, while the TCRdb copy is restricted to in-frame clones and leaves out a portion. The table records approximately 160,000 clones, over 80% of them present only once. The sample was PBMCs. The source of these receptors is a human donor in good health. The CDR3 runs from the conserved cysteine through the conserved F or W. Each record gives: V gene, clone size, D gene, J gene, CDR3 DNA, CDR3 protein. A D gene is named only where the DNA matches it firmly. The size entry is marked missing in some rows and otherwise reads once, few, many or a size class.

v_gene: TRBV29-1; abundance: NA; d_gene: TRBD2; j_gene: TRBJ2-3; CDR3nt: TGCAGCGTTGGGGGTAGCGGGGGGCCGGAACCACGGCCAGATACGCAGTATTTT; CDR3aa: CSVGGSGGPEPRPDTQYF
v_gene: TRBV11-3; abundance: NA; d_gene: NA; j_gene: TRBJ1-1; CDR3nt: TGTGCCAGCAGCTCCCTCCTCGGGAACACTGAAGCTTTCTTT; CDR3aa: CASSSLLGNTEAFF
v_gene: TRBV6-1; abundance: NA; d_gene: NA; j_gene: TRBJ2-7; CDR3nt: TGTGCCAGCAGCCGGGACATGATCTACGAGCAGTACTTC; CDR3aa: CASSRDMIYEQYF
v_gene: TRBV5-3; abundance: NA; d_gene: NA; j_gene: TRBJ1-6; CDR3nt: TGTGCCAGAAGCGAAGATCCCGCGGATTCACCCCTCCACTTT; CDR3aa: CARSEDPADSPLHF
v_gene: TRBV29-1; abundance: NA; d_gene: NA; j_gene: TRBJ1-5; CDR3nt: TGCAGCGTTGAAGAAGGTGCAGGGGGCAATCAGCCCCAGCATTTT; CDR3aa: CSVEEGAGGNQPQHF
v_gene: TRBV6-6; abundance: few; d_gene: TRBD1; j_gene: TRBJ2-1; CDR3nt: TGTGCCAGCAGTTTCACGACAGGGGGCTACAATGAGCAGTTCTTC; CDR3aa: CASSFTTGGYNEQFF
v_gene: TRBV4-3; abundance: NA; d_gene: NA; j_gene: TRBJ1-1; CDR3nt: TGCGCCAGCAGCCACCTAGGATATTACAGGGCTGGTGAAGCTTTCTTT; CDR3aa: CASSHLGYYRAGEAFF
v_gene: TRBV7-6; abundance: once; d_gene: NA; j_gene: TRBJ2-5; CDR3nt: TGTGCCAGCAGCCCAGACAGGGAGACCCAGTACTTC; CDR3aa: CASSPDRETQYF
v_gene: TRBV27; abundance: NA; d_gene: TRBD2; j_gene: TRBJ2-1; CDR3nt: TGTGCCAGCAGTTTCGGTTCTAGCGGGGGGATTACCTACAATGAGCAGTTCTTC; CDR3aa: CASSFGSSGGITYNEQFF
v_gene: TRBV6-1; abundance: once; d_gene: TRBD1; j_gene: TRBJ2-7; CDR3nt: TGTGCCAGCAGTGTCCACCGGGACAGGGCCCACTACGAGCAGTACTTC; CDR3aa: CASSVHRDRAHYEQYF
v_gene: TRBV11-2; abundance: once; d_gene: NA; j_gene: TRBJ2-7; CDR3nt: TGTGCCAGCAGCCCGGAGGGGTCGGTCCTGGGTAGCTACGAGCAGTACTTC; CDR3aa: CASSPEGSVLGSYEQYF
v_gene: TRBV5-4; abundance: NA; d_gene: NA; j_gene: TRBJ1-6; CDR3nt: TGTGCCAGCAGCTTTGGGGGGGAGTCACCCCTCCACTTT; CDR3aa: CASSFGGESPLHF
v_gene: TRBV9; abundance: NA; d_gene: TRBD2; j_gene: TRBJ2-1; CDR3nt: TGTGCCAGCAGCCCGACTAGCGGGGGGTACTACAATGAGCAGTTCTTC; CDR3aa: CASSPTSGGYYNEQFF
v_gene: TRBV7-9; abundance: NA; d_gene: TRBD1; j_gene: TRBJ1-3; CDR3nt: TGTTCCAGCAGCCCCGGAAAGGGGGCTGATAGAAACACCATATATTTT; CDR3aa: CSSSPGKGADRNTIYF
v_gene: TRBV9; abundance: NA; d_gene: NA; j_gene: TRBJ2-5; CDR3nt: TGTGCCAGCAGCGTAGCGGGCCAGGGGGGAACCCAGTACTTC; CDR3aa: CASSVAGQGGTQYF
v_gene: TRBV20-1; abundance: NA; d_gene: NA; j_gene: TRBJ1-1; CDR3nt: TGCAGTGCGGGAGCTGAAGCTTTCTTT; CDR3aa: CSAGAEAFF
v_gene: TRBV28; abundance: NA; d_gene: NA; j_gene: TRBJ1-1; CDR3nt: TGTGCCAGCAGTTTATCTGGGGGCTATAGGGACACTGAAGCTTTCTTT; CDR3aa: CASSLSGGYRDTEAFF
v_gene: TRBV6-5; abundance: NA; d_gene: NA; j_gene: TRBJ2-7; CDR3nt: TGTGCCAGCAGTGGCCGAACGGGTAAATACGAGCAGTACTTC; CDR3aa: CASSGRTGKYEQYF
v_gene: TRBV2; abundance: NA; d_gene: TRBD1; j_gene: TRBJ2-7; CDR3nt: TGTGCCAGCAGTTGGGACAGGGGGGGTTACGAGCAGTACTTC; CDR3aa: CASSWDRGGYEQYF
v_gene: TRBV7-9; abundance: few; d_gene: NA; j_gene: TRBJ2-1; CDR3nt: TGTGCCAGCAGCTCCCGGGATGGGCCCTACAATGAGCAGTTCTTC; CDR3aa: CASSSRDGPYNEQFF
v_gene: TRBV6-5; abundance: NA; d_gene: NA; j_gene: TRBJ2-1; CDR3nt: TGTGCCAGCAGGACGGGACTGCACAATGAGCAGTTCTTC; CDR3aa: CASRTGLHNEQFF
v_gene: TRBV6-5; abundance: NA; d_gene: TRBD1; j_gene: TRBJ2-2; CDR3nt: TGTGCCGCCAGACAGGGGGCGGCCACCGGGGAGCTGTTTTTT; CDR3aa: CAARQGAATGELFF
v_gene: TRBV5-4; abundance: few; d_gene: NA; j_gene: TRBJ2-5; CDR3nt: TGTGCCAGCAGCCCAAAAAGGGACTTGGGGGAGACCCAGTACTTC; CDR3aa: CASSPKRDLGETQYF
v_gene: TRBV11-2; abundance: NA; d_gene: NA; j_gene: TRBJ1-6; CDR3nt: TGTGCCAGCAGCTTAGTCGCGAACTCACCCCTCCACTTT; CDR3aa: CASSLVANSPLHF
v_gene: TRBV18; abundance: NA; d_gene: NA; j_gene: TRBJ2-2; CDR3nt: TGTGCCAGCTCATCAAACAGGGCTTACACCGGGGAGCTGTTTTTT; CDR3aa: CASSSNRAYTGELFF